This TCR beta chain derives from a study of CD8+CD57+ T cells in acquired aplastic anemia. In patients chosen for sequencing, flow cytometry had shown CD8+CD57+ cell expansion. According to the study, genomic DNA was the template for TCR beta VDJ and CDR3 profiling. Using its own MiXCR run on the reads, TCRdb lists one record per CDR3 protein. Here the sample spans about 150,000 distinct CDR3 sequences, roughly 54% being singletons. The sequenced sample was sorted CD4+, CD8+, or CD8+CD57+ T cells (not recorded which) from PBMCs. This clonotype originated in a human donor with aplastic anemia.

CDR3 protein: CASSPAGGRSNSYEQYF. The CDR3 coding sequence is TGTGCCAGCAGTCCAGCGGGGGGCAGGTCGAACTCCTACGAGCAGTACTTC. This chain uses TRBV11-1 with TRBJ2-7; 9 bases match TRBD2. There are 17 residues in the CDR3. CDR1 and CDR2 from the germline V gene are SGHAT and FQDESV (reference sequence). The junction had 12 bases not matched to a gene; V was cut back by 6 bases and J by 0 bases.